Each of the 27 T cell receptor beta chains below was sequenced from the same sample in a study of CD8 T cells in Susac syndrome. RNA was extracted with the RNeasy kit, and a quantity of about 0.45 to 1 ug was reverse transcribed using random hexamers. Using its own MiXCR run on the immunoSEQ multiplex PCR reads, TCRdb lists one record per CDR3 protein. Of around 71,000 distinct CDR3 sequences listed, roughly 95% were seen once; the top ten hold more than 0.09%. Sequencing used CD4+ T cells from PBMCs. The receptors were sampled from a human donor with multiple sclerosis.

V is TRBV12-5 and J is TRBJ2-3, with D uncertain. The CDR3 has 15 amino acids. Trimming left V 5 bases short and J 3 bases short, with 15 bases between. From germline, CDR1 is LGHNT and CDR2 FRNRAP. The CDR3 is CASGPDRAVTDTQYF. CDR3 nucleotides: TGTGCTAGTGGTCCAGACCGGGCGGTGACAGATACGCAGTATTTT.

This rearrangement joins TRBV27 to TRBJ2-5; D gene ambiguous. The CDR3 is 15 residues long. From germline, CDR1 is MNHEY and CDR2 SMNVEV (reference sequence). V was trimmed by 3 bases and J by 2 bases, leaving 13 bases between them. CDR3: CASSFSQWGQETQYF. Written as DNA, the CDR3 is TGTGCCAGCAGTTTCAGCCAATGGGGACAAGAGACCCAGTACTTC.

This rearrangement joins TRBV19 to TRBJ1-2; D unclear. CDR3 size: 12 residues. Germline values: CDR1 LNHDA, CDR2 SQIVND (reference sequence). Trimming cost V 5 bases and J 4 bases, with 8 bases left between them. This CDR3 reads CASSGPRYGYTF. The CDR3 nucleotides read TGTGCCAGTAGTGGACCGCGCTATGGCTACACCTTC.

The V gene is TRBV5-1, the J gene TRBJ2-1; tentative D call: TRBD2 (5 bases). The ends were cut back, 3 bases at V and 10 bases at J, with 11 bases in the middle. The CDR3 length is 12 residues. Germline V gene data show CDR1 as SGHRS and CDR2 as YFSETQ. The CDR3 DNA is TGCGCCAGCAGCTCAGAGGGAGACGAGCAGTTCTTC. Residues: CASSSEGDEQFF.

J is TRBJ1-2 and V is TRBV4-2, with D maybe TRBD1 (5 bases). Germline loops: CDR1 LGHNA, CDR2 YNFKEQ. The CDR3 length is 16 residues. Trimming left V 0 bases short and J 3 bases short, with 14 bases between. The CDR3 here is CASSQDPPRDHYGYTF. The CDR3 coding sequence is TGTGCCAGCAGCCAAGATCCCCCCAGGGACCACTATGGCTACACCTTC.

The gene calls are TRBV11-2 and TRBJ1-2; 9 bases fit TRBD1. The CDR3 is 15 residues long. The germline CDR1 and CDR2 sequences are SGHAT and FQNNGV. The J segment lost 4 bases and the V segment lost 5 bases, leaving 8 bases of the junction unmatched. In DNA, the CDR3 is TGTGCCAGCAGCCGCACGACAGGGGGGGGCTATGGCTACACCTTC. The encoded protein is CASSRTTGGGYGYTF.

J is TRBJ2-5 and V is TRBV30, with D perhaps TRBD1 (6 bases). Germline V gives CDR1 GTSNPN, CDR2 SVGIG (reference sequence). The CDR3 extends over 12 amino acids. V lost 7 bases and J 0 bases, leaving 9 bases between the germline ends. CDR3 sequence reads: CASRTDQETQYF. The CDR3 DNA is TGTGCCTCCCGGACAGACCAAGAGACCCAGTACTTC.

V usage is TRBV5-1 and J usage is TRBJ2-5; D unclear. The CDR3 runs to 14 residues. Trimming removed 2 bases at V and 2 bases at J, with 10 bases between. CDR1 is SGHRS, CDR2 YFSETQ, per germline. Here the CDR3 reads CASSFQPSQETQYF. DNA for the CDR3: TGCGCCAGCAGCTTCCAACCATCTCAAGAGACCCAGTACTTC. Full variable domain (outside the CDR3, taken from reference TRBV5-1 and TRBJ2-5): KAGVTQTPRYLIKTRGQQVTLSCSPISGHRSVSWYQQTPGQGLQFLFEYFSETQRNKGNFPGRFSGRQFSNSRSEMNVSTLELGDSALYLCASSFQPSQETQYFGPGTRLLVL.

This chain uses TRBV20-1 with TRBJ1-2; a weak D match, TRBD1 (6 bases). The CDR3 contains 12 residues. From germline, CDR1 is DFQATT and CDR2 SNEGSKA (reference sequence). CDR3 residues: CSGNRAGYGYTF. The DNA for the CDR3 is TGCAGCGGAAACAGGGCGGGCTATGGCTACACCTTC.

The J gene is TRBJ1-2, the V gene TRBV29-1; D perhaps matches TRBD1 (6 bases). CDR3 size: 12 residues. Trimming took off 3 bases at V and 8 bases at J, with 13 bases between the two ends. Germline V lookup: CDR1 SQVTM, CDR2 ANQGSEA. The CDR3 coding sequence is TGCAGCGTTGAGGTGGGACATCAGGGCTACACCTTC. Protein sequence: CSVEVGHQGYTF.

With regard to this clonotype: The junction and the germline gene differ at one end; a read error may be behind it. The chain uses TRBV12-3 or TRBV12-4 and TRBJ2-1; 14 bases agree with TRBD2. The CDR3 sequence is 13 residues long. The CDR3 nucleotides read TGTGCCAGCACGCCGAGGACTAGCGGGGGGCCAGCCTTC. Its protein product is CASTPRTSGGPAF.

The CDR3 nucleotides read TGTGCCACCAGTAGGGCAATCTGGCCGTATGGCTACACCTTC. This translates into CATSRAIWPYGYTF. The chain carries TRBV24-1 and TRBJ1-2; D is unclear. V was shortened by 6 bases and J by 5 bases, with 15 bases between the two germline ends. The CDR3 runs 14 residues. Germline V CDR1 and CDR2: KGHDR, SFDVKD.

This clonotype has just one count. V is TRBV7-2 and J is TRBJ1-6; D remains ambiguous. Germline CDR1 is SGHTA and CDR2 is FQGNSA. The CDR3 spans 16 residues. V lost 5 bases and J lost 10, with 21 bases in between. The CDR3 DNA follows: TGTGCCAGCAGCCCATACCGGACGGGTCGCTGGTCACCCCTCCACTTT. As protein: CASSPYRTGRWSPLHF.

The CDR3: CASSPGDQETQYF. The CDR3 nucleotides read TGCGCCAGCAGCCCCGGGGACCAAGAGACCCAGTACTTC. The V and J genes are TRBV5-1 and TRBJ2-5; D may be TRBD2 (5 bases). This CDR3 region has 13 residues. In germline, CDR1 is SGHRS, CDR2 YFSETQ. Trimming took 4 bases from V and 0 from J, leaving 7 bases between them.

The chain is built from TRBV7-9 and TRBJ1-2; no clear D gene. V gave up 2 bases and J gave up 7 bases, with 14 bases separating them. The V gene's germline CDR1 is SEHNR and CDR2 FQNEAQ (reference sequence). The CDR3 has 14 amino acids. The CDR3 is CASSLRLWGGGYTF. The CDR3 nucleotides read TGTGCCAGCAGCTTAAGGCTATGGGGAGGTGGCTACACCTTC.

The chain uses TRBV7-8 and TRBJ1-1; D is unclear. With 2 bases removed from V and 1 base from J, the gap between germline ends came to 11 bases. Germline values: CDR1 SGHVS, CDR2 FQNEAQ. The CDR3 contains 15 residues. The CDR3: CASSLPRFGNTEAFF. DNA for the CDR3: TGTGCCAGCAGCTTACCCAGGTTTGGGAACACTGAAGCTTTCTTT.

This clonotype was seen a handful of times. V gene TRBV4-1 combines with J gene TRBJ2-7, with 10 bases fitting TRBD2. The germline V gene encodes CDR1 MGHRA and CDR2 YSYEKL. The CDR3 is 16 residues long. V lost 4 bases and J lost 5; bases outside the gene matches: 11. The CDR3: CASSRLGERGGNEQYF. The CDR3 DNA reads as TGCGCCAGCAGCCGACTTGGGGAGCGGGGGGGCAACGAGCAGTACTTC.

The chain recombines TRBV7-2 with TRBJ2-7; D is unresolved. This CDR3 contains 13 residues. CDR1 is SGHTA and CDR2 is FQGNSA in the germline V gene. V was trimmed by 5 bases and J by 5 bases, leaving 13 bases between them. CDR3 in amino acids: CASSPSPLHEQYF. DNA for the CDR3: TGTGCCAGCAGCCCCTCCCCTCTCCACGAGCAGTACTTC.

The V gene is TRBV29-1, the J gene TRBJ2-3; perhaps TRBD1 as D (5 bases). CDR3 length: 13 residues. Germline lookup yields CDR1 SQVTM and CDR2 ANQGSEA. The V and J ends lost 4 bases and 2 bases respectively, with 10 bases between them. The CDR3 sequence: CSVGGRVTDTQYF. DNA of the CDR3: TGCAGCGTTGGGGGCAGGGTCACAGATACGCAGTATTTT.

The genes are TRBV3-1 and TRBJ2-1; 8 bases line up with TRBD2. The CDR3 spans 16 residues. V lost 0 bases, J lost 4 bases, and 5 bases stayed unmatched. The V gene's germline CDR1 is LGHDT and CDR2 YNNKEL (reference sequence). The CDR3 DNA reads TGTGCCAGCAGCCAAGATCGGAGCGGGGGTTACAATGAGCAGTTCTTC. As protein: CASSQDRSGGYNEQFF.

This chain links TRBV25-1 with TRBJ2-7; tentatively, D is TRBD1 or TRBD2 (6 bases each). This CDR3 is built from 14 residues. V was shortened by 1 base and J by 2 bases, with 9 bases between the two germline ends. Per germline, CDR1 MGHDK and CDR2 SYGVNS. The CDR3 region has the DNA TGTGCCAGCAGTGAATTCGGGGGCACCTACGAGCAGTACTTC. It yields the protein CASSEFGGTYEQYF.

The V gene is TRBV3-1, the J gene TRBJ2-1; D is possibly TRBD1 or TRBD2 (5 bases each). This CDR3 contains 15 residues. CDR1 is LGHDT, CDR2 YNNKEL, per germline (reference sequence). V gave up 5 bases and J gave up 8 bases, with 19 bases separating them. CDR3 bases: TGTGCCAGCAGCAGAGGGACCCACGCGAGGGATGAGCAGTTCTTC. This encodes CASSRGTHARDEQFF.

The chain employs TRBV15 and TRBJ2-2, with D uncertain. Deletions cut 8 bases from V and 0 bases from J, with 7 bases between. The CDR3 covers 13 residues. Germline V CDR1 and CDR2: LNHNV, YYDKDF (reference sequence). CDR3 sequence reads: CATGQPNTGELFF. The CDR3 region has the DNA TGTGCCACCGGTCAGCCGAACACCGGGGAGCTGTTTTTT.

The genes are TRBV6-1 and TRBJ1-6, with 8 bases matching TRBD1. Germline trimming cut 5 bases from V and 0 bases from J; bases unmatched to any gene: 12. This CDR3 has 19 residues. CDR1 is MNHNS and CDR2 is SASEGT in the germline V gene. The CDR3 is CASSPARGTGSSYNSPLHF. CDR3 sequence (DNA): TGTGCCAGCAGTCCAGCCCGGGGGACAGGTAGCTCCTATAATTCACCCCTCCACTTT.

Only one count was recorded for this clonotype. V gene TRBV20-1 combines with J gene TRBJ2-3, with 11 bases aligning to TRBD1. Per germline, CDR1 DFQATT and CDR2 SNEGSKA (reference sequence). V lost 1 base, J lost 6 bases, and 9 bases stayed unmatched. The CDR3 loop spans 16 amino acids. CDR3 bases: TGCAGTGCTAGAGGAGCCGGGACAGGGGGAGTTGATACGCAGTATTTT. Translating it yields CSARGAGTGGVDTQYF.

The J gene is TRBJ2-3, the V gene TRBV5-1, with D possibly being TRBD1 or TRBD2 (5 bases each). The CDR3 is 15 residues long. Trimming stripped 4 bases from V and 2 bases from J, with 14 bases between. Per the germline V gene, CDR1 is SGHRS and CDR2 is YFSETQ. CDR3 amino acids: CASSPEGRFTDTQYF. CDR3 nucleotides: TGCGCCAGCAGCCCCGAGGGACGGTTCACAGATACGCAGTATTTT.

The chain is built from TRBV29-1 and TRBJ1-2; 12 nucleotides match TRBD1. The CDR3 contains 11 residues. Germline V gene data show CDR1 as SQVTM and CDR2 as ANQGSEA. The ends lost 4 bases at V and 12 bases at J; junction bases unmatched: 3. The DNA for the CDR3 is TGCAGCGTTGGGGGACAGGGGGCCGACACCTTC. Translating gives CSVGGQGADTF.